This T cell receptor beta chain was identified during a study of blood T cells in healthy people across ages. Findings and caveats of the study: CMV status of donors was unknown, possibly confounding expanded clonotype changes.

For the second PCR, which ran for about 7 to 11 cycles, a sample-barcoded 5' primer and a J-beta primer mix were used. With 12 random nucleotides, a template-switch adaptor tagged each individual cDNA molecule. TCRdb re-derived calls from the 5' RACE reads in MiXCR, one entry per CDR3 protein. The top ten clones hold 15% to 20% of a sample with 500,000 to 600,000 distinct CDR3 sequences, 27% of them seen once. This CDR3 has 11 amino acids. V lost 8 bases to trimming and J lost 5 bases, with 9 bases between them. Germline CDR1 reads MDHEN; CDR2 reads SYDVKM. Regarding this clonotype: Antigen: not known.

The chain uses TRBV28 and TRBJ1-2; D is possibly TRBD1 (5 bases). This sequence originates from a woman in her seventies in good health. The source material was blood. This chain's CDR3 is CASGGTYGYTF. The CDR3 DNA follows: TGTGCCAGCGGGGGGACGTATGGCTACACCTTC.